This T cell receptor beta chain was recovered during a study of cytomegalovirus exposure and HLA in healthy donors. The study's findings and limits: CMV serostatus was the sole immune exposure information available.

The CDR3 runs to 17 residues. V gave up 4 bases and J gave up 4 bases; unmatched junction bases: 12. The germline CDR1 and CDR2 sequences are MRHNA and SNTAGT. The sample holds one count of this clone. Its specificity is not known. Vbeta (60) and Jbeta (13) primers were used in the PCR. Assay used: immunoSEQ multiplex PCR; TCRdb lists only in-frame clones, some missing. The sample holds about 180,000 clones; 75% to 80% are singletons and the top ten take 6.3%. The V and J genes are TRBV6-4 and TRBJ2-1; 8 positions match TRBD2. The sequenced material came from PBMCs. This receptor was obtained from a man in his forties in good health and CMV-seropositive. The CDR3 DNA sequence: TGTGCCAGCAGTGCCTGCCTGCGGGAGGTCTCATACAATGAGCAGTTCTTC. This translates into CASSACLREVSYNEQFF.